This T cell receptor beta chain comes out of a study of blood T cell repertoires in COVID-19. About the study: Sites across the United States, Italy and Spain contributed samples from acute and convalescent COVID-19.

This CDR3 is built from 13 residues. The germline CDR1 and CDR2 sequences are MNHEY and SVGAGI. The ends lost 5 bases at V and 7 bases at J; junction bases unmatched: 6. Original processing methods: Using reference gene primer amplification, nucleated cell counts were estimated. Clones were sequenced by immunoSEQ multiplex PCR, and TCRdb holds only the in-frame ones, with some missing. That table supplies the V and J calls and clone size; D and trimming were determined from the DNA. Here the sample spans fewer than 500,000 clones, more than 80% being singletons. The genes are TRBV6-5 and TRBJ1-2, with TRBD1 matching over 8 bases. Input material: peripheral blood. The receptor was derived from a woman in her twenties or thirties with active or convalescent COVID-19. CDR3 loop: CASSPGQGSGYTF. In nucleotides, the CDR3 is TGTGCCAGCAGTCCCGGACAGGGATCTGGCTACACCTTC.